This T cell receptor beta chain is drawn from a study of T-cell reconstitution after alpha-beta-depleted transplantation in children. This CDR3 contains 16 residues. V was clipped by 2 bases and J by 6 bases; unmatched bases: 12. Molecular barcoding with unique molecular identifiers was used for the TCRbeta library. A single record per CDR3 protein comes from TCRdb applying MiXCR to the PCR reads. The repertoire includes about 400,000 distinct CDR3 sequences, just over 20% of them detected once, and less than 4.5% sits in the top ten. The starting material was PBMCs from the stem cell graft donor, obtained from the stem cell graft. The rearrangement joins TRBV12-3 or TRBV12-4 to TRBJ2-7; 8 bases fit TRBD1. The origin of this receptor is a human donor who donated a stem cell graft to a child with acute myeloid leukemia. Written as DNA, the CDR3 is TGTGCCAGCAGTTTACGGGGCGTGCAGGGGGCGAGCGAGCAGTACTTC. The encoded protein is CASSLRGVQGASEQYF.